This T cell receptor beta chain comes out of a study of T cells after yellow fever vaccination. Notes on this clonotype: Its specificity is not known.

Study-level results: Overlap between CD4 and CD8 compartments was detected for a small share of clonotypes.

The CDR3 totals 17 residues. The V gene lost 6 bases and the J gene lost 0 bases, with 19 bases spanning the gap. CDR1 and CDR2 (germline): SGHAT, FQNNGV. Each CDR3 protein is one row after TCRdb ran MiXCR on the 5' RACE reads. The sample lists some 99,000 distinct CDR3 sequences, roughly 6% occurring once. Sequenced material: CD8+ T cells sorted from PBMCs, taken 10 days after the yellow fever booster vaccination. The receptor's source is a man aged 18 to 29 who received the YFV17D yellow fever vaccine. The chain uses TRBV11-2 and TRBJ2-3; possible D gene TRBD2, 7 bases. CDR3 protein: CASSLNSRGASTDTQYF. Written as DNA, the CDR3 is TGTGCCAGCAGTCTTAATTCCCGGGGGGCGAGCACAGATACGCAGTATTTT.